Listed below are T cell receptor beta chains from one sample, sequenced in a study of radiation and T cells in renal cell carcinoma. Libraries were prepared by immunoSEQ multiplex PCR; TCRdb keeps only in-frame clonotypes and omits some of them. The sample records roughly 140,000 clones, roughly 90% being singletons. This sample comprised blood, obtained from a patient whose treatment included radiotherapy and nephrectomy. These receptors originate from a woman between 50 and 59 years old with renal cell carcinoma. Both conserved end residues are part of each CDR3. Each record gives: CDR3 protein, CDR3 DNA, D gene, V gene, J gene, clone size. D genes are given only for firm matches. A clone size is listed for some rows: how often the clone was seen (once, few, many), or a class if it is expanded.

cdr3_aa: CASSRYGQGAGEQFF; cdr3_nt: TGTGCCAGCAGCCGATACGGACAGGGGGCTGGTGAGCAGTTCTTC; d_call: TRBD1; v_call: TRBV7-6; j_call: TRBJ2-1; clone_size: -
cdr3_aa: CASSHSWGQPQHF; cdr3_nt: TGCGCCAGCAGCCACTCATGGGGTCAGCCCCAGCATTTT; d_call: -; v_call: TRBV4-1; j_call: TRBJ1-5; clone_size: few
cdr3_aa: CASRTGLSMNTEAFF; cdr3_nt: TGTGCCAGTAGGACAGGGCTGAGCATGAACACTGAAGCTTTCTTT; d_call: TRBD1; v_call: TRBV19; j_call: TRBJ1-1; clone_size: -
cdr3_aa: CASSDNSGQSNYGYTF; cdr3_nt: TGTGCCAGCAGTGATAACAGTGGACAATCTAACTATGGCTACACCTTC; d_call: -; v_call: TRBV28; j_call: TRBJ1-2; clone_size: -
cdr3_aa: CASSLGPFLSYEQYF; cdr3_nt: TGTGCCAGCAGCTTGGGGCCCTTTCTCTCCTACGAGCAGTACTTC; d_call: -; v_call: TRBV7-9; j_call: TRBJ2-7; clone_size: -
cdr3_aa: CAIKTEINYGYTF; cdr3_nt: TGTGCCATAAAGACGGAAATTAACTATGGCTACACCTTC; d_call: -; v_call: TRBV19; j_call: TRBJ1-2; clone_size: -
cdr3_aa: CASSYDTGGYGYTF; cdr3_nt: TGTGCCAGCAGTTACGATACAGGGGGTTATGGCTACACCTTC; d_call: TRBD1; v_call: TRBV6-6; j_call: TRBJ1-2; clone_size: -
cdr3_aa: CAISESPLDSYEQYF; cdr3_nt: TGTGCCATCAGTGAGTCACCCCTTGACAGCTACGAGCAGTACTTC; d_call: -; v_call: TRBV10-3; j_call: TRBJ2-7; clone_size: -
cdr3_aa: CASSQDPLGTYGYTF; cdr3_nt: TGCGCCAGCAGCCAAGATCCGTTGGGGACCTATGGCTACACCTTC; d_call: -; v_call: TRBV4-1; j_call: TRBJ1-2; clone_size: -
cdr3_aa: CASSLRQLNTEAFF; cdr3_nt: TGTGCCAGCAGCTTACGACAGCTGAACACTGAAGCTTTCTTT; d_call: -; v_call: TRBV5-4; j_call: TRBJ1-1; clone_size: -
cdr3_aa: CASSPRTGTNTEAFF; cdr3_nt: TGTGCCAGCAGCCCCCGGACAGGAACGAACACTGAAGCTTTCTTT; d_call: TRBD1; v_call: TRBV9; j_call: TRBJ1-1; clone_size: -
cdr3_aa: CASSQNVNTEAFF; cdr3_nt: TGTGCCAGCAGCCAGAATGTGAACACTGAAGCTTTCTTT; d_call: -; v_call: TRBV14; j_call: TRBJ1-1; clone_size: -
cdr3_aa: CASSEGRVGFGEKLFF; cdr3_nt: TGTGCCAGCAGTGAAGGGCGGGTCGGGTTTGGTGAAAAACTGTTTTTT; d_call: -; v_call: TRBV6-1; j_call: TRBJ1-4; clone_size: -
cdr3_aa: CASSLLGSRTDTQYF; cdr3_nt: TGTGCCAGCAGCTTACTTGGATCCCGGACAGATACGCAGTATTTT; d_call: -; v_call: TRBV7-6; j_call: TRBJ2-3; clone_size: -
cdr3_aa: CASSVGPSGGYEQYF; cdr3_nt: TGTGCCAGCAGCGTAGGCCCTAGCGGGGGCTACGAGCAGTACTTC; d_call: TRBD2; v_call: TRBV9; j_call: TRBJ2-7; clone_size: -
cdr3_aa: CASSQEVPGEGNYEQYF; cdr3_nt: TGTGCCAGCAGCCAAGAGGTTCCCGGGGAGGGGAACTACGAGCAGTACTTC; d_call: TRBD2; v_call: TRBV4-2; j_call: TRBJ2-7; clone_size: -
cdr3_aa: CASSMRERAFF; cdr3_nt: TGTGCCAGTAGCATGCGGGAGAGGGCTTTCTTT; d_call: -; v_call: TRBV19; j_call: TRBJ1-1; clone_size: once
cdr3_aa: CASSLGGAGELFF; cdr3_nt: TGTGCCAGCAGCTTAGGGGGTGCCGGGGAGCTGTTTTTT; d_call: -; v_call: TRBV11-1; j_call: TRBJ2-2; clone_size: -
cdr3_aa: CASSQGPHETGLNTEAFF; cdr3_nt: TGTGCCAGCAGCCAAGGCCCTCATGAGACAGGGTTGAACACTGAAGCTTTCTTT; d_call: TRBD1; v_call: TRBV4-2; j_call: TRBJ1-1; clone_size: -
cdr3_aa: CASSPPGQPQHF; cdr3_nt: TGTGCCAGCAGTCCGCCGGGTCAGCCCCAGCATTTT; d_call: -; v_call: TRBV28; j_call: TRBJ1-5; clone_size: -
cdr3_aa: CASSWGRPNFLREQYF; cdr3_nt: TGCGCCAGCAGCTGGGGACGGCCAAATTTTCTACGAGAGCAGTACTTC; d_call: -; v_call: TRBV5-1; j_call: TRBJ2-7; clone_size: -
cdr3_aa: CATSREKDINSYEQYF; cdr3_nt: TGTGCCACCAGCAGAGAGAAGGATATTAACTCCTACGAGCAGTACTTC; d_call: -; v_call: TRBV15; j_call: TRBJ2-7; clone_size: -
cdr3_aa: CASSPWTGNAFF; cdr3_nt: TGTGCCAGCAGCCCCTGGACAGGGAATGCTTTCTTT; d_call: TRBD1; v_call: TRBV5-6; j_call: TRBJ1-1; clone_size: -
cdr3_aa: CSARDGGLAFF; cdr3_nt: TGCAGTGCCCGGGACGGGGGTTTAGCTTTCTTT; d_call: -; v_call: TRBV20-1; j_call: TRBJ1-1; clone_size: few
cdr3_aa: CASKLRDPGGYSPLHF; cdr3_nt: TGTGCCAGCAAACTCCGGGACCCAGGGGGGTATTCACCCCTCCACTTT; d_call: TRBD1; v_call: TRBV19; j_call: TRBJ1-6; clone_size: few
cdr3_aa: CATKAGGRETQYF; cdr3_nt: TGTGCCACCAAAGCAGGGGGCAGGGAGACCCAGTACTTC; d_call: TRBD1; v_call: TRBV19; j_call: TRBJ2-5; clone_size: -
cdr3_aa: CASTDSTGSVSPLHF; cdr3_nt: TGCGCCAGCACCGATTCGACAGGCTCGGTGTCACCCCTCCACTTT; d_call: -; v_call: TRBV5-1; j_call: TRBJ1-6; clone_size: -
cdr3_aa: CASSLTGDTIYF; cdr3_nt: TGTGCCAGCAGCTTAACAGGGGACACCATATATTTT; d_call: TRBD1; v_call: TRBV7-2; j_call: TRBJ1-3; clone_size: -
cdr3_aa: CASTSDRANTEAFF; cdr3_nt: TGTGCCAGCACGTCGGACAGGGCGAACACTGAAGCTTTCTTT; d_call: TRBD1; v_call: TRBV2; j_call: TRBJ1-1; clone_size: -
cdr3_aa: CASSTTGDSNQPQHF; cdr3_nt: TGTGCCAGCTCAACGACAGGGGATAGCAATCAGCCCCAGCATTTT; d_call: TRBD1; v_call: TRBV18; j_call: TRBJ1-5; clone_size: -
cdr3_aa: CASSLDSSGRLYEQYF; cdr3_nt: TGTGCCAGCAGCTTGGATTCTAGCGGCCGACTCTACGAGCAGTACTTC; d_call: TRBD2; v_call: TRBV5-4; j_call: TRBJ2-7; clone_size: -
cdr3_aa: CASSSNTEAFF; cdr3_nt: TGTGCCAGCAGTTCGAACACTGAAGCTTTCTTT; d_call: -; v_call: TRBV6-5; j_call: TRBJ1-1; clone_size: once
cdr3_aa: CASSLDSPVDTEAFF; cdr3_nt: TGCGCCAGCAGCTTGGACAGCCCGGTCGACACTGAAGCTTTCTTT; d_call: -; v_call: TRBV5-1; j_call: TRBJ1-1; clone_size: -
cdr3_aa: CASSQVQGAPIYGYTF; cdr3_nt: TGCGCCAGCAGCCAGGTACAGGGGGCACCGATCTATGGCTACACCTTC; d_call: TRBD1; v_call: TRBV4-1; j_call: TRBJ1-2; clone_size: -
cdr3_aa: CASSLIPGGSTEAFF; cdr3_nt: TGCGCCAGCAGCCTCATTCCGGGGGGAAGCACTGAAGCTTTCTTT; d_call: -; v_call: TRBV4-1; j_call: TRBJ1-1; clone_size: few
cdr3_aa: CASSPSNLLLYEQYF; cdr3_nt: TGTGCCAGCTCACCAAGTAACCTCCTCCTATACGAGCAGTACTTC; d_call: -; v_call: TRBV18; j_call: TRBJ2-7; clone_size: -
cdr3_aa: CASSLEQPNEKLFF; cdr3_nt: TGCGCCAGCAGCTTGGAACAGCCAAATGAAAAACTGTTTTTT; d_call: -; v_call: TRBV5-1; j_call: TRBJ1-4; clone_size: -
cdr3_aa: CASSLTSGNTGELFF; cdr3_nt: TGTGCCAGCAGTCTAACTAGCGGGAACACCGGGGAGCTGTTTTTT; d_call: TRBD2; v_call: TRBV7-2; j_call: TRBJ2-2; clone_size: -
cdr3_aa: CASSIDRAGNTIYF; cdr3_nt: TGTGCCAGCAGTATAGACAGGGCTGGAAACACCATATATTTT; d_call: TRBD1; v_call: TRBV28; j_call: TRBJ1-3; clone_size: -
cdr3_aa: CASSILAGGLETQYF; cdr3_nt: TGCGCCAGCAGCATTCTAGCGGGCGGGTTAGAGACCCAGTACTTC; d_call: TRBD2; v_call: TRBV4-3; j_call: TRBJ2-5; clone_size: -
cdr3_aa: CARSGDRGLRYGNQPQHF; cdr3_nt: TGTGCCAGAAGCGGGGACAGGGGGCTGCGATACGGCAATCAGCCCCAGCATTTT; d_call: TRBD1; v_call: TRBV5-3; j_call: TRBJ1-5; clone_size: -
cdr3_aa: CASGLGAGGGTEAFF; cdr3_nt: TGTGCTAGTGGTTTGGGCGCAGGGGGAGGCACTGAAGCTTTCTTT; d_call: TRBD1; v_call: TRBV12-5; j_call: TRBJ1-1; clone_size: -
cdr3_aa: CAWSLPQGNSPLHF; cdr3_nt: TGTGCCTGGAGTCTTCCCCAGGGTAATTCACCCCTCCACTTT; d_call: -; v_call: TRBV30; j_call: TRBJ1-6; clone_size: -
cdr3_aa: CASSLEVNSNYGYTF; cdr3_nt: TGTGCCAGCAGCTTAGAGGTGAATTCTAACTATGGCTACACCTTC; d_call: -; v_call: TRBV11-2; j_call: TRBJ1-2; clone_size: -
cdr3_aa: CASSWTEEAFF; cdr3_nt: TGTGCCAGCAGCTGGACGGAGGAAGCTTTCTTT; d_call: -; v_call: TRBV13; j_call: TRBJ1-1; clone_size: -
cdr3_aa: CATSRGSGDQPQHF; cdr3_nt: TGTGCCACCAGCAGAGGTTCAGGGGATCAGCCCCAGCATTTT; d_call: -; v_call: TRBV15; j_call: TRBJ1-5; clone_size: few
cdr3_aa: CASSLPRNTEAFF; cdr3_nt: TGTGCCAGCAGCTTGCCCAGGAACACTGAAGCTTTCTTT; d_call: -; v_call: TRBV5-6; j_call: TRBJ1-1; clone_size: -
cdr3_aa: CASSYPGTETYEQYF; cdr3_nt: TGTGCCAGCAGTTACCCCGGGACAGAGACCTACGAGCAGTACTTC; d_call: TRBD1; v_call: TRBV6-5; j_call: TRBJ2-7; clone_size: -